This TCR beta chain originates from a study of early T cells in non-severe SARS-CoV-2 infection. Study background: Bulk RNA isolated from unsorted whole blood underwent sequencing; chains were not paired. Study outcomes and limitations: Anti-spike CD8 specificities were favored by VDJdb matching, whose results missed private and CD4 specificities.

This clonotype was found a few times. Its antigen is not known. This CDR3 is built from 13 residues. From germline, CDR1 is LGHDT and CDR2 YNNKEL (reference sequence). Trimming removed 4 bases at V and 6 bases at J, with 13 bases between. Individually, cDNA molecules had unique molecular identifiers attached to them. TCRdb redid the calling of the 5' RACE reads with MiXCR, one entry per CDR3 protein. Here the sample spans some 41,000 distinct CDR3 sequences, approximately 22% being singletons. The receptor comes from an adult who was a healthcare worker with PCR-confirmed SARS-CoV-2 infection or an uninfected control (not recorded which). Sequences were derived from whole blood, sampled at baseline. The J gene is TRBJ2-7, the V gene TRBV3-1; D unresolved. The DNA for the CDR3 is TGTGCCAGCAGCCCCCAACAGAAAGGCGAGCAGTACTTC. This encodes CASSPQQKGEQYF.